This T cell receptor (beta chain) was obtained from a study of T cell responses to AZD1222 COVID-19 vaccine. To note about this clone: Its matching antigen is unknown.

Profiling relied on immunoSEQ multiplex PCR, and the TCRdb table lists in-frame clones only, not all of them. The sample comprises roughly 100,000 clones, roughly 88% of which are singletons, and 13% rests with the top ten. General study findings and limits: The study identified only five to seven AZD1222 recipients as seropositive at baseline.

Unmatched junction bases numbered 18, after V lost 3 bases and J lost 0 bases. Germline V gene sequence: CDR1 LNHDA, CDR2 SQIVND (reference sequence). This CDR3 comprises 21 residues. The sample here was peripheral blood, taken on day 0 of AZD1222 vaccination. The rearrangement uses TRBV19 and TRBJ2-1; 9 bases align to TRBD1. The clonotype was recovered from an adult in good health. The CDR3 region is CASSMVPGGQGRLSSYNEQFF. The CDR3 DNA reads TGTGCCAGTAGTATGGTCCCTGGGGGACAGGGAAGGTTGAGCTCCTACAATGAGCAGTTCTTC. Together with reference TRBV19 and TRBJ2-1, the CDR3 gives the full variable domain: DGGITQSPKYLFRKEGQNVTLSCEQNLNHDAMYWYRQDPGQGLRLIYYSQIVNDFQKGDIAEGYSVSREKKESFPLTVTSAQKNPTAFYLCASSMVPGGQGRLSSYNEQFFGPGTRLTVL.